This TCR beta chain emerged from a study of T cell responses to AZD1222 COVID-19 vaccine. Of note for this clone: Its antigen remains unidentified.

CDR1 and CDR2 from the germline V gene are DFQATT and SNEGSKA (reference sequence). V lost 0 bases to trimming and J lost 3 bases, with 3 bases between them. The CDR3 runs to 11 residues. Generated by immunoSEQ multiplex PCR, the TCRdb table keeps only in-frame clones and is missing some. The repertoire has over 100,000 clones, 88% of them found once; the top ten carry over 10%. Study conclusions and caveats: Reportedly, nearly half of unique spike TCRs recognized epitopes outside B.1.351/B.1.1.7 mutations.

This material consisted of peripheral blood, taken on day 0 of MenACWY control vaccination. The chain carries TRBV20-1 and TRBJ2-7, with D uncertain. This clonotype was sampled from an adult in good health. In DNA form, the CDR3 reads TGCAGTGCTAGAGATTACTACGAGCAGTACTTC. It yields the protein CSARDYYEQYF.